Following are 17 T cell receptor beta chains from one sample sequenced in a study of blood T cell repertoires in COVID-19 (dated by TCRdb to between 2020 and 2021). Library prep was done by the immunoSEQ multiplex PCR assay. In its TCRdb copy, this immuneACCESS table keeps in-frame sequences only and misses some clones. Where compared with another copy, unresolved V genes explain less than half of these, and the others have no known cause. Recorded for this sample are 90,000 to 130,000 clones; 88% of them occurred a single time. The ten largest make up 3.3% of the sample. Sequenced input: peripheral blood. These receptors were obtained from a woman aged 45-65 years with acute or convalescent COVID-19.

V is TRBV3-1 (or the pseudogene TRBV3-2) and J is TRBJ2-2; 11 bases align to TRBD2. The junction had 2 bases not matched to a gene; V was cut back by 4 bases and J by 1 base. CDR1 LGHDT and CDR2 YNNKEL come from the germline V gene (reference sequence). The CDR3 loop spans 16 amino acids. CDR3 in DNA: TGTGCCAGCAGCCGTCTAGCGGGAGGGAACACCGGGGAGCTGTTTTTT. It specifies CASSRLAGGNTGELFF.

The chain has TRBV27 and TRBJ2-7, with TRBD2 as a possible D gene (6 bases). The length of the CDR3 is 16 residues. The germline CDR1 and CDR2 sequences are MNHEY and SMNVEV (reference sequence). V lost 6 bases to trimming and J lost 4 bases, with 22 bases between them. The CDR3 nucleotides read TGTGCCAGCAGCCTCGGGAGCGGGCCTGGGGAATACGAGCAGTACTTC. Protein product: CASSLGSGPGEYEQYF.

The genes are TRBV2 and TRBJ1-2, with D uncertain. The CDR3 is 13 residues long. Trimming stripped 9 bases from V and 3 bases from J, with 14 bases between. Germline CDR1 SNHLY, CDR2 FYNNEI. This chain's CDR3 is CARRSAVDYGYTF. Written as DNA, the CDR3 is TGTGCCAGGAGATCAGCGGTTGACTATGGCTACACCTTC. The whole variable domain, filled in from reference TRBV2 and TRBJ1-2, reads EPEVTQTPSHQVTQMGQEVILRCVPISNHLYFYWYRQILGQKVEFLVSFYNNEISEKSEIFDDQFSVERPDGSNFTLKIRSTKLEDSAMYFCARRSAVDYGYTFGSGTRLTVV.

The chain couples TRBV6-2 or TRBV6-3 to TRBJ2-3; 7 bases line up with TRBD1. CDR3 length: 12 amino acids. CDR1 is MNHEY and CDR2 is SVGEGT in the germline V gene. After removal of 5 bases from V and 6 bases from J, the junction contained 2 bases not matched to a gene. The CDR3 loop is CASSLQGDTQYF. DNA for the CDR3: TGTGCCAGCAGTCTACAGGGGGATACGCAGTATTTT.

This chain connects TRBV6-6 to TRBJ1-5, with a possible D match to TRBD1 (5 bases). The CDR3 has 16 residues. V dropped 8 bases and J dropped 0 bases, with 17 bases sitting between them. CDR1 is MNHNY and CDR2 is SVGAGI in the germline V gene (reference sequence). The CDR3: CASRMGGVYSNQPQHF. The CDR3 nucleotides read TGTGCCAGCCGTATGGGGGGTGTCTATAGCAATCAGCCCCAGCATTTT.

The chain joins TRBV19 to TRBJ2-7; 10 bases are shared with TRBD2. Trimming cost V 10 bases and J 4 bases; bases outside gene matches: 13. The CDR3 consists of 15 residues. CDR1 LNHDA and CDR2 SQIVND come from the germline V gene (reference sequence). DNA for the CDR3: TGTGCCACCCAAGAGGGGGCAGCGGGAGGGTACGAGCAGTACTTC. Protein product: CATQEGAAGGYEQYF.

The rearrangement links TRBV10-3 to TRBJ1-1, with 11 bases identical to TRBD1. CDR3 length equals 14 residues. Unmatched junction bases numbered 4, after V lost 5 bases and J lost 5 bases. Germline assignment: CDR1 ENHRY and CDR2 SYGVKD. Written as DNA, the CDR3 is TGTGCCATCAGTCCGGGACAGGGGGGGACTGAAGCTTTCTTT. Protein product: CAISPGQGGTEAFF.

The chain is built from TRBV28 and TRBJ2-3, with a weak D call TRBD1 (6 bases). Germline values: CDR1 MDHEN, CDR2 SYDVKM. V shed 4 bases and J shed 1 base, with 18 bases lying between them. CDR3 length: 17 amino acids. The CDR3 is CASSSTLQQGRTDTQYF. CDR3 DNA sequence: TGTGCCAGCAGTTCCACTCTCCAACAGGGACGCACAGATACGCAGTATTTT.

V usage is TRBV3-1 (or the pseudogene TRBV3-2) and J usage is TRBJ2-1; 10 nucleotides match TRBD1. The CDR3 is 13 amino acids. From germline, CDR1 is LGHDT and CDR2 YNNKEL (reference sequence). The J segment lost 3 bases and the V segment lost 8 bases, leaving 1 base of the junction unmatched. The CDR3 is CASGTGVYNEQFF. The DNA for the CDR3 is TGTGCCAGCGGGACAGGGGTCTACAATGAGCAGTTCTTC.

As DNA, the CDR3 is TGTGCCAGTACGCCGGCGGGGTACTCTGGGGCCAACGTCCTGACTTTC. The encoded protein is CASTPAGYSGANVLTF. The chain recombines TRBV19 with TRBJ2-6; tentatively, D is TRBD2 (6 bases). CDR1 is LNHDA and CDR2 is SQIVND in the germline V gene (reference sequence). This CDR3 comprises 16 residues. Trimming removed 7 bases at V and 0 bases at J, with 13 bases between.

V usage is TRBV6-5 and J usage is TRBJ1-6, with a weak D call TRBD1 (5 bases). Trimming cost V 7 bases and J 9 bases, with 16 bases left between them. The CDR3 is made up of 14 amino acids. Germline loops: CDR1 MNHEY, CDR2 SVGAGI. The CDR3 reads CASKIRDFSSPLHF. The CDR3 DNA is TGTGCCAGCAAAATCCGGGACTTCAGTTCACCCCTCCACTTT.

The chain is built from TRBV5-4 and TRBJ2-6; 8 bases agree with TRBD2. The CDR3 extends over 19 amino acids. CDR1 is SGHNT, CDR2 YYREEE, per germline (reference sequence). J lost 2 bases, V lost 4 bases, and 14 bases had no gene match. The chain's CDR3 is CASSQRAGAGGAGANVLTF. DNA for the CDR3: TGTGCCAGCAGCCAGCGAGCGGGAGCAGGAGGCGCTGGGGCCAACGTCCTGACTTTC.

The chain carries TRBV5-1 and TRBJ2-7; the D gene is possibly TRBD2 (6 bases). The CDR3 extends over 14 amino acids. Trimming left V 4 bases short and J 1 base short, with 12 bases between. Germline V gene sequence: CDR1 SGHRS, CDR2 YFSETQ. The CDR3 bases are TGCGCCAGCAGCAAGGACTATACGTCCTACGAGCAGTACTTC. Protein product: CASSKDYTSYEQYF.

The CDR3 nucleotides are TGTGCCAGCAGCTTATACCCTACAGGGGCCATGAACACTGAAGCTTTCTTT. It encodes CASSLYPTGAMNTEAFF. The chain uses TRBV7-2 and TRBJ1-1, with TRBD1 matching over 7 bases. V gave up 2 bases and J gave up 0 bases; unmatched junction bases: 9. CDR3 size: 17 residues. The germline CDR1 and CDR2 sequences are SGHTA and FQGNSA. The full variable domain, its missing parts supplied by reference TRBV7-2 and TRBJ1-1, is GAGVSQSPSNKVTEKGKDVELRCDPISGHTALYWYRQSLGQGLEFLIYFQGNSAPDKSGLPSDRFSAERTGGSVSTLTIQRTQQEDSAVYLCASSLYPTGAMNTEAFFGQGTRLTVV.

This clone was seen at least ten times. J is TRBJ1-2 and V is TRBV7-9; no clear D gene. Germline V lookup: CDR1 SEHNR, CDR2 FQNEAQ (reference sequence). This CDR3 is 14 amino acids long. The V and J ends lost 5 bases and 3 bases respectively, with 13 bases between them. Here the CDR3 reads CASSQSTAYYGYTF. The CDR3 DNA reads as TGTGCCAGCAGCCAATCGACTGCTTACTATGGCTACACCTTC.

The rearrangement joins TRBV2 to TRBJ2-1; D is perhaps TRBD1 (6 bases). Trimming cost V 0 bases and J 10 bases, with 16 bases left between them. The germline CDR1 and CDR2 sequences are SNHLY and FYNNEI. This CDR3 is 15 amino acids long. Here the CDR3 reads CASSEAWGLALEQFF. The CDR3 nucleotides read TGTGCCAGCAGTGAAGCGTGGGGGCTAGCCTTAGAGCAGTTCTTC.

The gene calls are TRBV7-2 and TRBJ1-2; maybe TRBD1 (6 bases). CDR3 length equals 15 residues. Trimming cost V 5 bases and J 3 bases, with 16 bases left between them. Germline CDR1 SGHTA, CDR2 FQGNSA. CDR3 loop: CASSPFRTADYGYTF. CDR3 nucleotides: TGTGCCAGCAGCCCCTTTCGGACAGCGGACTATGGCTACACCTTC.